The rows below give T cell receptor beta chains drawn from one sample of a study of cytomegalovirus exposure and HLA in healthy donors. Sequencing was performed with immunoSEQ multiplex PCR; in TCRdb, only in-frame clones are kept and a portion is missing. The sample contains more than 85,000 clones, about 80% of which appear only once. Material for sequencing was PBMCs. All receptors derive from a woman in her forties or fifties in good health and CMV-seropositive. The CDR3 runs from the conserved cysteine through the conserved F or W. The order of the fields is J gene, V gene, clone size, D gene, CDR3 DNA, CDR3 protein. D genes are given only for firm matches. A row's size may be missing; if present it is once, few, many or a size class.

>TRBJ2-5|TRBV7-9|-|-
TGTGCCAGCAGCTTCGCTGGAGGAGGAGAGACCCAGTACTTC
CASSFAGGGETQYF
>TRBJ1-1|TRBV9|-|-
TGTGCCAGCAGCCCCTCAATGGCGGCCGTTGAAGCTCTCTTT
CASSPSMAAVEALF
>TRBJ2-3|TRBV4-1|-|-
TGCGCCAGCAGCCAAGATCTTAGCACAGATACGCAGTATTTT
CASSQDLSTDTQYF
>TRBJ1-1|TRBV7-9|-|-
TGTGCCAGCAGCTTAGGGCGGGCTGAAGCTTTCTTT
CASSLGRAEAFF
>TRBJ2-2|TRBV20-1|-|-
TGCAGCGCGGAGAGTACCGGGGAGCTGTTTTTT
CSAESTGELFF
>TRBJ1-1|TRBV10-1|-|-
TGCGCCAGCAGTGATCGGCAGGGGTGGACTGAAGCTTTCTTT
CASSDRQGWTEAFF
>TRBJ2-7|TRBV11-2|-|-
TGTGCCAGCAGCTTAGGCGAACTAGTCGTGGGAGACGAGCAGTACTTC
CASSLGELVVGDEQYF
>TRBJ1-6|TRBV7-9|-|-
TGTGCCAGCAGACCAGCGAGGCAAATTAATTCACCCCTCCACTTT
CASRPARQINSPLHF
>TRBJ2-7|TRBV6-5|-|TRBD1
TGTGCCAGCAGCCCCTATGGGACAGGGGCCTACGAGCAGTACTTC
CASSPYGTGAYEQYF
>TRBJ2-7|TRBV30|few|-
TGTGCCTGGAGTGCCACAGGGAATTCCTACGAGCAGTACTTC
CAWSATGNSYEQYF
>TRBJ1-2|TRBV7-2|-|-
TGTGCCAGCAGCTTACTTTATACGGGGGGCACTAACTATGGCTACACCTTC
CASSLLYTGGTNYGYTF
>TRBJ1-2|TRBV7-2|once|TRBD1
TGTGCCAGCAGCTCTTCACCTAGACCGGGACAGAGTCCCTATGGCTACACCTTC
CASSSSPRPGQSPYGYTF
>TRBJ2-3|TRBV7-3|-|-
TGTGCCAGCAGCTTAACAACGGGTCCCGGGGGAGATACGCAGTATTTT
CASSLTTGPGGDTQYF
>TRBJ2-4|TRBV6-1|few|-
TGTGCCAGCAGGGAAATGTGGGGGACATTGGAAAACAGTCAGTACTTC
CASREMWGTLENSQYF
>TRBJ2-3|TRBV10-3|-|TRBD2
TGTGCCATCAGTGACCCCGGGACTAGCGGGAGCGCAGATACGCAGTATTTT
CAISDPGTSGSADTQYF
>TRBJ1-1|TRBV29-1|-|TRBD1
TGCAGCGTACAGGGGCTCCTAGCCTCAGAAGCTTTCTTT
CSVQGLLASEAFF
>TRBJ2-5|TRBV18|-|TRBD2
TGTGCCAGCTCACCACGAGGACCAGCCCGGGGGGGCGTGGAGACCCAGTACTTC
CASSPRGPARGGVETQYF
>TRBJ2-4|TRBV15|once|-
TGTGCCACCAGCAGAGATCCGACAGCTAGTCAGTACTTC
CATSRDPTASQYF
>TRBJ1-1|TRBV18|once|TRBD1
TGTGCCAGCTCAGAACAGGGGGTTGTGAACACTGAAGCTTTCTTT
CASSEQGVVNTEAFF
>TRBJ1-2|TRBV5-1|-|TRBD1
TGCGCCAGCAGCTTGGCCCCCAGGGGGCTAGGCTACACCTTC
CASSLAPRGLGYTF
>TRBJ2-5|TRBV5-5|-|TRBD1
TGTGCCAGCATCTCCAGGGGGCAGGGAGAGACCCAGTACTTC
CASISRGQGETQYF
>TRBJ2-5|TRBV18|-|-
TGTGCCAGCTCACCACCGTCGGGGGGCGGCTCGGAGACCCAGTACTTC
CASSPPSGGGSETQYF
>TRBJ2-7|TRBV4-1|-|TRBD2
TGCGCCAGCAGCCACCCCCCTCAAGCGGGAAGGCTCTACGAGCAGTACTTC
CASSHPPQAGRLYEQYF
>TRBJ1-2|TRBV5-6|-|TRBD1
TGTGCCAGCAGGGGATCGGGACAGGGGGCGGGTGGCTACACCTTC
CASRGSGQGAGGYTF
>TRBJ2-3|TRBV5-1|-|TRBD1
TGCGCCAGCAGCTCAACAGGGGGCGATACGCAGTATTTT
CASSSTGGDTQYF
>TRBJ2-2|TRBV5-4|-|TRBD2
TGTGCCAGCAGCAACGGACTAGCGGGAGAGATTGGGGCCGGGGAGCTGTTTTTT
CASSNGLAGEIGAGELFF
>TRBJ2-1|TRBV29-1|-|-
TGCAGCGTTGTAGTTAGAGGGGGACCTCTCAATGAGCAGTTCTTC
CSVVVRGGPLNEQFF